Shown below are 32 T cell receptor beta chains from a single sample sequenced in a study of control samples from healthy donors and cancer patients. The table came from immunoSEQ multiplex PCR; TCRdb's copy has only in-frame clones and leaves some out. The data show about 170,000 clones, 80% to 95% seen once. Material for sequencing was blood. The source of these receptors is a woman aged 55 to 70 in good health.

This clone has a single count. V and J are TRBV6-2 or TRBV6-3 and TRBJ1-5, with 7 bases matching TRBD1. Germline CDR1 is MNHEY and CDR2 is SVGEGT. Losses at the gene ends were 6 bases for V and 10 bases for J; bases not matched to a gene: 12. The CDR3 runs to 14 residues. The CDR3 loop is CASSRGQAQGPQHF. The CDR3, as DNA: TGTGCCAGCAGCCGAGGACAGGCCCAGGGTCCCCAGCATTTT.

The chain combines TRBV4-3 with TRBJ2-5; possibly TRBD1 or TRBD2 for D (5 bases each). Trimming pared 4 bases from V and 2 bases from J, leaving 17 bases between. In germline, CDR1 is LGHNA, CDR2 YSLEER. The CDR3 covers 16 residues. The CDR3 loop is CASSLYLGTKQETQYF. The DNA of the CDR3 is TGCGCCAGCAGCCTGTATTTAGGGACCAAACAAGAGACCCAGTACTTC.

The CDR3 bases are TGCGCCAGCAGCCAAGATCCCCAGGGCGAGGTAAAACTGTTTTTT. Protein: CASSQDPQGEVKLFF. The chain combines TRBV4-1 with TRBJ1-4; possible D gene TRBD1, 5 bases. In germline, CDR1 is MGHRA, CDR2 YSYEKL. The CDR3 is made up of 15 amino acids. Trimming removed 0 bases from V and 10 bases from J, with 15 bases in between.

The chain couples TRBV5-4 to TRBJ1-2; 8 bases fit TRBD1. This CDR3 has 16 amino acids. Germline lookup yields CDR1 SGHNT and CDR2 YYREEE (reference sequence). With 1 base clipped from V and 3 bases from J, the junction kept 8 bases outside the gene matches. DNA of the CDR3: TGTGCCAGCAGCTTGAGGGGGCCAGGGGGCGACTATGGCTACACCTTC. Translating it yields CASSLRGPGGDYGYTF.

The chain employs TRBV24-1 and TRBJ1-2; 8 positions match TRBD1. The CDR3 consists of 15 residues. J lost 0 bases, V lost 6 bases, and 5 bases had no gene match. The germline CDR1 and CDR2 sequences are KGHDR and SFDVKD. CDR3 DNA: TGTGCCACCAGTCCAGGGGGCTCAGCTAACTATGGCTACACCTTC. Residues: CATSPGGSANYGYTF.

This sequence joins TRBV27 and TRBJ1-1, with 9 positions matching TRBD1. In germline, CDR1 is MNHEY, CDR2 SMNVEV (reference sequence). This CDR3 comprises 19 residues. With 6 bases clipped from V and 0 bases from J, the junction kept 17 bases outside the gene matches. The CDR3 here is CASSRIASGTGRLNTEAFF. CDR3 coding DNA: TGTGCCAGCAGCCGGATAGCCTCCGGGACAGGGAGATTGAACACTGAAGCTTTCTTT.

This clone was picked up one time. Relative to the germline gene, one junction end is altered; a read error may explain this. The rearrangement uses TRBV19 and TRBJ2-2; D possibly matches TRBD1 or TRBD2 (5 bases each). The V gene's germline CDR1 is LNHDA and CDR2 SQIVND (reference sequence). The CDR3 runs 16 residues. CDR3 DNA: TGTGCCAGTAGTATCGAGGAGAAGTCAGGGCACCGGGGAGCTGTTTTT. This translates into CASSIEEKSGHRGAVF.

The J gene is TRBJ2-1, the V gene TRBV11-2; maybe TRBD1 (6 bases). The V and J ends lost 5 bases and 2 bases respectively, with 13 bases between them. The CDR3 has 15 amino acids. Germline values: CDR1 SGHAT, CDR2 FQNNGV. CDR3 sequence (DNA): TGTGCCAGCAGCCCCGGGCAGGGGCCCTACAATGAGCAGTTCTTC. Protein product: CASSPGQGPYNEQFF. Using reference TRBV11-2 and TRBJ2-1 for the parts outside the CDR3, the full variable domain is EAGVAQSPRYKIIEKRQSVAFWCNPISGHATLYWYQQILGQGPKLLIQFQNNGVVDDSQLPKDRFSAERLKGVDSTLKIQPAKLEDSAVYLCASSPGQGPYNEQFFGPGTRLTVL.

The chain links TRBV10-3 to TRBJ1-1; 8 bases fit TRBD1. Germline V CDR1 and CDR2: ENHRY, SYGVKD. CDR3 length: 14 residues. V lost 6 bases, J lost 1 base, and 4 bases stayed unmatched. The CDR3 region is CAISSGQGNTEAFF. CDR3 DNA: TGTGCCATCAGCAGCGGACAGGGGAACACTGAAGCTTTCTTT.

The chain joins TRBV10-3 to TRBJ1-2, with D possibly TRBD1 on 6 matching bases. CDR3 length: 16 residues. Germline loops: CDR1 ENHRY, CDR2 SYGVKD. V lost 1 base, J lost 4 bases, and 16 bases lay in between. CDR3 sequence (DNA): TGTGCCATCAGTGAGTTCGACAGGTCCTACTCCTATGGCTACACCTTC. It is translated as CAISEFDRSYSYGYTF.

The rearrangement joins TRBV30 to TRBJ1-4, with D perhaps TRBD1 (5 bases). CDR1 is GTSNPN and CDR2 is SVGIG in the germline V gene (reference sequence). The V gene lost 2 bases and the J gene lost 7 bases, with 11 bases spanning the gap. The CDR3 totals 13 residues. This chain's CDR3 is CAWSQQGGEKLFF. In DNA, the CDR3 is TGTGCCTGGAGTCAGCAGGGAGGTGAAAAACTGTTTTTT.

This chain uses TRBV7-9 with TRBJ1-1; 7 nucleotides line up with TRBD1. The V and J ends lost 5 bases and 5 bases, in that order; junction bases with no gene match: 11. The germline V gene has CDR1 SEHNR and CDR2 FQNEAQ (reference sequence). The CDR3 runs 15 residues. The CDR3 nucleotides read TGTGCCAGCAGCATCCCCGGCGACAGGGTGACTGAAGCTTTCTTT. Encoded protein: CASSIPGDRVTEAFF.

CDR3 in DNA: TGTGCCATCAGTGATATAGTGTCCAGCACAGATACGCAGTATTTT. Translating gives CAISDIVSSTDTQYF. V usage is TRBV10-3 and J usage is TRBJ2-3; D unclear. CDR1 ENHRY and CDR2 SYGVKD come from the germline V gene. This CDR3 has 15 amino acids. Deletions cut 3 bases from V and 0 bases from J, with 10 bases between.

The chain couples TRBV29-1 to TRBJ1-1, with D perhaps TRBD1 (6 bases). CDR1 and CDR2 from the germline V gene are SQVTM and ANQGSEA. V lost 6 bases and J lost 0, with 11 bases in between. The CDR3 length is 13 residues. CDR3 DNA: TGCAGCGTCGGGGAGGGGGTGAACACTGAAGCTTTCTTT. As protein: CSVGEGVNTEAFF.

The genes are TRBV20-1 and TRBJ1-6; 7 nucleotides align to TRBD1. The CDR3 runs 14 residues. The V segment lost 3 bases and the J segment 7 bases; nucleotides outside the gene matches: 6. Germline values: CDR1 DFQATT, CDR2 SNEGSKA (reference sequence). The CDR3, as DNA: TGCAGTGCTAGTTATGGGACAGTGAATTCACCCCTCCACTTT. This gives the protein CSASYGTVNSPLHF.

This sequence joins TRBV7-2 and TRBJ2-3; 9 bases align to TRBD1. CDR3 size: 14 residues. Losses at the gene ends were 2 bases for V and 4 bases for J; bases not matched to a gene: 1. Germline V lookup: CDR1 SGHTA, CDR2 FQGNSA. CDR3 protein: CASSLRQGADTQYF. DNA for the CDR3: TGTGCCAGCAGCTTACGACAGGGGGCAGATACGCAGTATTTT.

The chain joins TRBV2 to TRBJ1-4; TRBD1 aligns across 10 bases. The CDR3 covers 16 residues. V lost 4 bases to trimming and J lost 4 bases; unmatched junction nucleotides: 6. The V gene's germline CDR1 is SNHLY and CDR2 FYNNEI. The CDR3 DNA is TGTGCCAGCAGTGCGGGACAGGGGAGTTTTAATGAAAAACTGTTTTTT. It translates to CASSAGQGSFNEKLFF.

The genes are TRBV6-5 and TRBJ1-1; D is possibly TRBD1 (6 bases). CDR1 is MNHEY, CDR2 SVGAGI, per germline. The CDR3 sequence is 14 residues long. Trimming pared 6 bases from V and 4 bases from J, leaving 15 bases between. The CDR3 DNA sequence: TGTGCCAGCAGACCTGGACAGTCTTCCACTGAAGCTTTCTTT. Residues: CASRPGQSSTEAFF.

The chain combines TRBV2 with TRBJ1-5; no definite D call. CDR1 and CDR2 from the germline V gene are SNHLY and FYNNEI. V lost 2 bases and J lost 4, with 9 bases in between. The CDR3 extends over 14 amino acids. CDR3 residues: CASSELTNNQPQHF. CDR3 DNA sequence: TGTGCCAGCAGTGAATTGACGAATAATCAGCCCCAGCATTTT.

The V and J genes are TRBV4-3 and TRBJ1-6; D possibly corresponds to TRBD1 (6 bases). CDR1 LGHNA and CDR2 YSLEER come from the germline V gene. The V end lost 2 bases, the J end lost 10 bases, and 9 bases lay between the germline ends. The CDR3 runs to 13 residues. This CDR3 is CASSQQGHSPLHF. The DNA for the CDR3 is TGCGCCAGCAGCCAACAGGGACACTCACCCCTCCACTTT.

J is TRBJ1-1 and V is TRBV7-6, with 7 bases that match TRBD1. CDR3 size: 15 residues. Trimming removed 4 bases from V and 2 bases from J; junction bases left unmatched: 7. Germline V gene sequence: CDR1 SGHVS, CDR2 FNYEAQ. The CDR3 is CASSYIGTANTEAFF. The CDR3, as DNA: TGTGCCAGCAGCTATATCGGGACAGCCAACACTGAAGCTTTCTTT.

The chain links TRBV5-1 to TRBJ2-1; D is ambiguous. Trimming took off 2 bases at V and 2 bases at J, with 11 bases between the two ends. Germline assignment: CDR1 SGHRS and CDR2 YFSETQ. The CDR3 spans 15 residues. CDR3 bases: TGCGCCAGCAGCTTCGGACGGTCCCCCTACAATGAGCAGTTCTTC. Residues: CASSFGRSPYNEQFF.

This clone has just a few counts. J is TRBJ2-4 and V is TRBV11-1; TRBD1 or TRBD2 may be the D gene (5 bases each). Germline V CDR1 and CDR2: SGHAT, FQDESV (reference sequence). V lost 5 bases to trimming and J lost 8 bases, with 16 bases between them. The CDR3 loop spans 14 amino acids. The DNA of the CDR3 is TGTGCCAGCAGCCCCCGAGGGGTTCGGGACATTCAGTACTTC. This gives the protein CASSPRGVRDIQYF.

The V call is TRBV7-9, the J call TRBJ1-1, with D perhaps TRBD1 (6 bases). The germline V and J ends were trimmed by 4 bases and 1 base, with 10 bases remaining between them. Germline CDR1 is SEHNR and CDR2 is FQNEAQ (reference sequence). CDR3 size: 14 residues. The CDR3 nucleotides are TGTGCCAGCAGCTCTGGGGGGCGGAACACTGAAGCTTTCTTT. This sequence encodes CASSSGGRNTEAFF.

The CDR3 DNA reads as TGTGCCAGCTCACCGTTTATATCTCAGGGTGTGAACCAAGAGACCCAGTACTTC. It codes for CASSPFISQGVNQETQYF. The genes are TRBV18 and TRBJ2-5; possibly TRBD1 for D (5 bases). V was pared by 3 bases and J by 0 bases, with 20 bases between. The CDR3 is made up of 18 amino acids. The germline CDR1 and CDR2 sequences are KGHSH and LQKENI.

J is TRBJ1-6 and V is TRBV6-4, with TRBD1 matching 10 bases. From germline, CDR1 is MRHNA and CDR2 SNTAGT. V gave up 7 bases and J gave up 0 bases; unmatched junction bases: 3. The CDR3 sequence is 16 residues long. The CDR3 DNA sequence: TGTGCCAGCACAGACAGGGGGCCCTCCTATAATTCACCCCTCCACTTT. Protein sequence: CASTDRGPSYNSPLHF.

J is TRBJ1-1 and V is TRBV18, with D uncertain. The germline CDR1 and CDR2 sequences are KGHSH and LQKENI. The CDR3 totals 13 residues. Trimming stripped 4 bases from V and 5 bases from J, with 11 bases between. The CDR3 reads CASSQRRDTEAFF. In nucleotides, the CDR3 is TGTGCCAGCTCACAAAGGAGGGATACTGAAGCTTTCTTT.

The CDR3 DNA is TGTGCCACCTCGGACGGGTCCCGAGAGCCCCAGCATTTT. Translating gives CATSDGSREPQHF. This chain connects TRBV30 to TRBJ1-5, with D hard to call. This CDR3 contains 13 residues. Germline CDR1 GTSNPN, CDR2 SVGIG (reference sequence). Trimming removed 8 bases from V and 8 bases from J, with 19 bases in between.

The chain is built from TRBV19 and TRBJ1-2; no firm D call. CDR1 and CDR2 (germline): LNHDA, SQIVND (reference sequence). Trimming stripped 3 bases from V and 2 bases from J, with 13 bases between. This CDR3 has 15 residues. The CDR3 region has the DNA TGTGCCAGTAGTATCGCAGAGGAGTGGAACTATGGCTACACCTTC. Protein: CASSIAEEWNYGYTF.

This chain joins TRBV5-5 and TRBJ1-6, with 11 bases aligning to TRBD1. The CDR3 contains 15 residues. The ends lost 3 bases at V and 8 bases at J; junction bases unmatched: 4. Germline V gives CDR1 SGHKS, CDR2 YYEKEE (reference sequence). DNA for the CDR3: TGTGCCAGCAGCTCCGGACAGGGGGCTTATTCACCCCTCCACTTT. Its translation: CASSSGQGAYSPLHF.

The chain carries TRBV27 and TRBJ1-5; D uncertain. The CDR3 runs to 13 residues. V lost 4 bases and J lost 0, with 4 bases in between. Germline CDR1 reads MNHEY; CDR2 reads SMNVEV (reference sequence). The DNA for the CDR3 is TGTGCCAGCAGTTCGGATAGCAATCAGCCCCAGCATTTT. Translating gives CASSSDSNQPQHF.

This chain uses TRBV7-8 with TRBJ1-1; D might be TRBD1 (6 bases). Trimming shortened V by 6 bases and J by 1 base, and 15 bases separated the two germline ends. The CDR3 runs 15 residues. The germline CDR1 and CDR2 sequences are SGHVS and FQNEAQ. The CDR3 DNA is TGTGCCAGCAGTTTCCTCGGGGGGGCGAACACTGAAGCTTTCTTT. Encoded protein: CASSFLGGANTEAFF. Drawing the rest from reference TRBV7-8 and TRBJ1-1, the complete variable domain is GAGVSQSPRYKVAKRGQDVALRCDPISGHVSLFWYQQALGQGPEFLTYFQNEAQLDKSGLPSDRFFAERPEGSVSTLKIQRTQQEDSAVYLCASSFLGGANTEAFFGQGTRLTVV.